Listed here are 16 T cell receptor beta chains from one sample, sequenced in a study of blood T cell repertoires in COVID-19. The method was immunoSEQ multiplex PCR; TCRdb's version includes in-frame clones alone and lacks a portion of them. The table lists some 170,000 clones, approximately 87% of them singletons. The specimen sequenced was peripheral blood. These receptors all stem from a woman in her 70s with COVID-19, enrolled during active disease.

The rearrangement joins TRBV7-8 to TRBJ1-1; 8 bases map to TRBD1. CDR1 is SGHVS, CDR2 FQNEAQ, per germline. With V trimmed by 5 bases and J by 7 bases, 6 bases remained unmatched. The CDR3 contains 13 residues. The DNA for the CDR3 is TGTGCCAGCAGCCCGGACAGGGTGGGTGAAGCTTTCTTT. It specifies CASSPDRVGEAFF.

The gene calls are TRBV28 and TRBJ1-2, with 12 bases identical to TRBD1. Germline CDR1 MDHEN, CDR2 SYDVKM. V trimming: 6 bases; J trimming: 0 bases; junction bases outside the gene matches: 2. There are 15 residues in the CDR3. The DNA of the CDR3 is TGTGCCAGCAGAGGGACAGGGGGCGCTAACTATGGCTACACCTTC. Amino acid sequence: CASRGTGGANYGYTF.

The sample holds one count of this clone. This chain links TRBV28 with TRBJ2-5; the D is unclear. The CDR3 has 13 residues. The germline V gene has CDR1 MDHEN and CDR2 SYDVKM. Between the trimmed V and J ends, which lost 5 bases and 5 bases, there was a span of 12 bases. This chain's CDR3 is CASSLRTSETQYF. CDR3 sequence (DNA): TGTGCCAGCAGTCTTAGAACCTCCGAGACCCAGTACTTC.

This chain uses TRBV9 with TRBJ2-3; 7 nucleotides line up with TRBD1. CDR3 length equals 16 residues. Trimming at V came to 0 bases and at J to 2 bases, leaving 6 bases not matched to a gene. Germline lookup yields CDR1 SGDLS and CDR2 YYNGEE. The CDR3 loop is CASSVVGQNPTDTQYF. In nucleotides, the CDR3 is TGTGCCAGCAGCGTAGTGGGACAGAACCCCACAGATACGCAGTATTTT.

The V gene is TRBV5-1, the J gene TRBJ1-1; D gene unclear. The CDR3 totals 16 residues. The ends were cut back, 0 bases at V and 4 bases at J, with 16 bases in the middle. CDR1 and CDR2 from the germline V gene are SGHRS and YFSETQ. CDR3 DNA sequence: TGCGCCAGCAGCTTGGGAGGGAGCGGGGTCGGCACTGAAGCTTTCTTT. Translation gives CASSLGGSGVGTEAFF.

The V and J genes are TRBV10-3 and TRBJ1-1; D gene uncertain. CDR1 is ENHRY and CDR2 is SYGVKD in the germline V gene. The CDR3 is 15 amino acids. Trimming removed 6 bases at V and 0 bases at J, with 14 bases between. CDR3 nucleotides: TGTGCCATCAGGATAGACAATGCTATGAACACTGAAGCTTTCTTT. Residues: CAIRIDNAMNTEAFF.

In regard to this clone: This specimen includes other DNA sequences encoding the same CDR3. The chain is built from TRBV12-3 or TRBV12-4 and TRBJ2-5, with 10 nucleotides matching TRBD2. The CDR3 is 13 residues long. V trimming: 6 bases; J trimming: 4 bases; junction bases outside the gene matches: 2. The CDR3 sequence: CASRAGGGETQYF. CDR3 sequence (DNA): TGTGCCAGCAGAGCGGGAGGGGGAGAGACCCAGTACTTC.

V is TRBV14 and J is TRBJ2-5, with TRBD2 identical over 10 bases. V shed 4 bases and J 2 bases; nucleotides not matched to a gene: 13. Germline CDR1 SGHDN, CDR2 FVKESK. The CDR3 length is 18 residues. The CDR3 DNA reads as TGTGCCAGCAGCCGAATTACTAGCGGGATAACAATGCAAGAGACCCAGTACTTC. Protein sequence: CASSRITSGITMQETQYF. The entire variable domain, with the rest obtained from reference TRBV14 and TRBJ2-5, is as follows: EAGVTQFPSHSVIEKGQTVTLRCDPISGHDNLYWYRRVMGKEIKFLLHFVKESKQDESGMPNNRFLAERTGGTYSTLKVQPAELEDSGVYFCASSRITSGITMQETQYFGPGTRLLVL.

V is TRBV11-2 and J is TRBJ2-1; TRBD2 aligns across 12 bases. This CDR3 has 13 residues. J was trimmed by 10 bases and V by 8 bases; bases with no gene match: 6. Germline CDR1 SGHAT, CDR2 FQNNGV. CDR3 in amino acids: CASRLAGVWEQFF. The DNA for the CDR3 is TGTGCCAGCCGACTAGCGGGAGTATGGGAGCAGTTCTTC.

This sequence joins TRBV4-3 and TRBJ1-4; D is unclear. In germline, CDR1 is LGHNA, CDR2 YSLEER. V gave up 4 bases and J gave up 3 bases, with 6 bases separating them. The CDR3 runs 13 residues. The CDR3 is CASSRGANEKLFF. CDR3 bases: TGCGCCAGCAGCCGCGGAGCTAATGAAAAACTGTTTTTT.

V is TRBV9 and J is TRBJ2-1; weak D call: TRBD1 (6 bases). The V and J ends lost 4 bases and 9 bases respectively, with 17 bases between them. CDR3 length: 14 residues. CDR1 and CDR2 from the germline V gene are SGDLS and YYNGEE. CDR3 in DNA: TGTGCCAGCAGCCCCTATTGGACAGTCGGTGAGCAGTTCTTC. It translates to CASSPYWTVGEQFF.

J is TRBJ2-7 and V is TRBV6-5, with 8 positions matching TRBD1. The CDR3 extends over 15 amino acids. V gave up 6 bases and J gave up 1 base; unmatched junction bases: 8. From germline, CDR1 is MNHEY and CDR2 SVGAGI. CDR3 loop: CASRPQGAISYEQYF. The DNA for the CDR3 is TGTGCCAGCAGGCCTCAGGGGGCAATTTCCTACGAGCAGTACTTC.

The chain carries TRBV19 and TRBJ2-7; 8 bases line up with TRBD1. V gave up 6 bases and J gave up 1 base; unmatched junction bases: 5. Germline CDR1 reads LNHDA; CDR2 reads SQIVND (reference sequence). The CDR3 runs 14 residues. The CDR3 sequence: CASSLGTGSYEQYF. CDR3 nucleotide sequence: TGTGCCAGTAGCCTCGGGACAGGTTCCTACGAGCAGTACTTC.

The V call is TRBV14, the J call TRBJ1-2; tentatively, D is TRBD1 (5 bases). V was pared by 1 base and J by 6 bases, with 21 bases between. This CDR3 is built from 17 residues. Germline V CDR1 and CDR2: SGHDN, FVKESK. The CDR3 is CASSQVLVGFWGDGYTF. The CDR3 DNA sequence: TGTGCCAGCAGCCAAGTTCTAGTGGGGTTTTGGGGCGATGGCTACACCTTC.

The V gene is TRBV30, the J gene TRBJ2-7; the match to TRBD1 covers 8 bases. This CDR3 has 14 amino acids. The germline gives CDR1 GTSNPN, CDR2 SVGIG (reference sequence). The junction had 12 bases not matched to a gene; V was cut back by 4 bases and J by 7 bases. This chain's CDR3 is CAWNRQGTFGEQYF. The CDR3 nucleotides read TGTGCCTGGAATAGACAGGGGACCTTTGGAGAGCAGTACTTC. The whole variable domain, remainder taken from reference TRBV30 and TRBJ2-7, is SQTIHQWPATLVQPVGSPLSLECTVEGTSNPNLYWYRQAAGRGLQLLFYSVGIGQISSEVPQNLSASRPQDRQFILSSKKLLLSDSGFYLCAWNRQGTFGEQYFGPGTRLTVT.

This clone has just one count. This chain uses TRBV27 with TRBJ1-5; maybe TRBD1 (5 bases). The CDR3 is 15 amino acids. V was shortened by 5 bases and J by 4 bases, with 15 bases between the two germline ends. The germline V gene encodes CDR1 MNHEY and CDR2 SMNVEV (reference sequence). The chain's CDR3 is CASSPFGGRNQPQHF. The DNA of the CDR3 is TGTGCCAGCAGTCCCTTCGGGGGTCGAAATCAGCCCCAGCATTTT.